This entry lists 32 T cell receptor beta chains sequenced from one sample in a study of blood T cells in healthy people across ages. A J-beta primer mix and a sample-barcoded 5' primer were used in a second PCR of roughly 6 to 11 cycles. One entry per CDR3 protein, called by TCRdb with MiXCR from the 5' RACE reads. The table includes hundreds of thousands of distinct CDR3 sequences, 29% detected once. Source material: blood. Source of these receptors: a woman aged 80 or over in good health.

This clonotype has just a few counts. The chain has TRBV19 and TRBJ2-7; maybe TRBD1 (6 bases). The CDR3 is 16 residues long. V shed 3 bases and J shed 7 bases, with 22 bases lying between them. CDR1 is LNHDA and CDR2 is SQIVND in the germline V gene (reference sequence). The CDR3 coding sequence is TGTGCCAGTAGTATCCGCAGGACAGACTCCTACAATGAGCAGTACTTC. Translation gives CASSIRRTDSYNEQYF.

On this clonotype: A much larger clonotype is one base distant, so this may be a read error. This sequence joins TRBV7-2 and TRBJ1-2, with D perhaps matching TRBD1 (5 bases). This CDR3 is 14 amino acids long. Trimming cost V 5 bases and J 7 bases, with 17 bases left between them. The germline gives CDR1 SGHTA, CDR2 FQGNSA. The CDR3 sequence is CASSVGGVCGGYTF. The CDR3 DNA reads TGTGCCAGCAGCGTAGGAGGGGTATGTGGTGGCTACACCTTC.

This sequence joins TRBV5-5 and TRBJ1-4; no reliable D call. This CDR3 is built from 15 residues. Germline V lookup: CDR1 SGHKS, CDR2 YYEKEE (reference sequence). With 4 bases removed from V and 8 bases from J, the gap between germline ends came to 18 bases. CDR3 in amino acids: CASSQLTDGREKLFF. The CDR3 bases are TGTGCCAGCAGCCAACTGACGGACGGGAGGGAAAAACTGTTTTTT.

This clonotype was seen at least ten times. This chain uses TRBV11-2 with TRBJ2-1; D ambiguous. Germline V gene sequence: CDR1 SGHAT, CDR2 FQNNGV. V was clipped by 5 bases and J by 0 bases, with 14 bases between them. This CDR3 is built from 16 residues. CDR3 protein: CASSRIPGRSYNEQFF. As DNA, the CDR3 is TGTGCCAGCAGCCGTATCCCAGGACGCTCCTACAATGAGCAGTTCTTC.

This clonotype was counted at least ten times. The chain links TRBV9 to TRBJ2-5; 7 nucleotides line up with TRBD2. With 2 bases clipped from V and 2 bases from J, the junction kept 3 bases outside the gene matches. The CDR3 sequence is 14 residues long. Germline V gene data show CDR1 as SGDLS and CDR2 as YYNGEE. The CDR3 reads CASSVRGEQETQYF. The CDR3 DNA follows: TGTGCCAGCAGCGTCCGGGGGGAACAAGAGACCCAGTACTTC.

This clonotype was recorded many times. This chain links TRBV12-3 or TRBV12-4 with TRBJ2-3, with TRBD2 matching 11 bases. Losses at the gene ends were 3 bases for V and 2 bases for J; bases not matched to a gene: 1. The CDR3 consists of 15 residues. As DNA, the CDR3 is TGTGCCAGCAGTTTGACTAGCGGGGCCACAGATACGCAGTATTTT. Encoded protein: CASSLTSGATDTQYF.

The rearrangement uses TRBV20-1 and TRBJ1-4; D unclear. Looked up from germline, CDR1 is DFQATT and CDR2 is SNEGSKA (reference sequence). The length of the CDR3 is 15 residues. The V gene lost 6 bases and the J gene lost 0 bases, with 14 bases spanning the gap. The CDR3 coding sequence is TGCAGTGCCCCCGTCGGCGGTACAACTAATGAAAAACTGTTTTTT. The encoded protein is CSAPVGGTTNEKLFF.

This clonotype was counted only a few times. The chain links TRBV7-9 to TRBJ1-1; D not resolved. This CDR3 is 14 amino acids long. Germline CDR1 is SEHNR and CDR2 is FQNEAQ (reference sequence). V was cut by 6 bases and J by 4 bases, with 15 bases left in between. As DNA, the CDR3 is TGTGCCAGCAGTCTATTGGGTCCTCGCACTGAAGCTTTCTTT. Its translation is CASSLLGPRTEAFF.

This clonotype came up many times. The gene calls are TRBV7-2 and TRBJ2-5; D tentatively fits TRBD1 or TRBD2 (6 bases each). Germline assignment: CDR1 SGHTA and CDR2 FQGNSA. The CDR3 contains 16 residues. V was pared by 0 bases and J by 2 bases, with 13 bases between. CDR3 in DNA: TGTGCCAGCAGCTTAGCACGACTAGGGGGGCAAGAGACCCAGTACTTC. Encoded protein: CASSLARLGGQETQYF. Drawing the rest from reference TRBV7-2 and TRBJ2-5, the complete variable domain is GAGVSQSPSNKVTEKGKDVELRCDPISGHTALYWYRQSLGQGLEFLIYFQGNSAPDKSGLPSDRFSAERTGGSVSTLTIQRTQQEDSAVYLCASSLARLGGQETQYFGPGTRLLVL.

Many counts were recorded for this clonotype. The gene calls are TRBV12-3 or TRBV12-4 and TRBJ2-1, with D perhaps matching TRBD1 (5 bases). With 1 base removed from V and 3 bases from J, the gap between germline ends came to 10 bases. The CDR3 runs to 15 residues. The CDR3: CASSLEGAFYNEQFF. CDR3 sequence (DNA): TGTGCCAGCAGTTTAGAAGGGGCCTTCTACAATGAGCAGTTCTTC.

Turning to this clonotype: A much larger clone lies one base from this, so it may be a read error. This rearrangement joins TRBV24-1 to TRBJ2-4; 8 nucleotides match TRBD2. TRBJ2-7 matches the DNA end more closely, so the J call is doubtful. The CDR3 consists of 15 residues. CDR1 is KGHDR and CDR2 is SFDVKD in the germline V gene. CDR3 sequence: CATSERRGANYEQYF. For the CDR3, the DNA is TGTGCCACCAGTGAAAGGCGGGGGGCGAACTACGAGCAGTACTTC.

Many counts were recorded for this clonotype. CDR3 in DNA: TGTGCCAGTACGTGGACAGGGCCGAATGAAAAACTGTTTTTT. Amino acid sequence: CASTWTGPNEKLFF. This chain links TRBV12-3 or TRBV12-4 with TRBJ1-4; the match to TRBD1 covers 8 bases. Trimming removed 9 bases from V and 5 bases from J; junction bases left unmatched: 8. The CDR3 is made up of 14 amino acids.

Details on this clonotype: The germline gene is not matched at one end of the junction; a read error may be the cause. V usage is TRBV5-1 and J usage is TRBJ2-7, with 9 bases that match TRBD2. The CDR3 covers 14 residues. Per the germline V gene, CDR1 is SGHRS and CDR2 is YFSETQ. The CDR3 nucleotides read TGTGCCAGCAGCGGACTAGCGCAATCCTACGAGCAGTACTTC. The encoded protein is CASSGLAQSYEQYF.

In this sample, this clonotype turned up a few times. A read error may explain this, as a much larger clone is one base away. The V gene is TRBV28, the J gene TRBJ2-1; 12 nucleotides line up with TRBD1. The germline V gene encodes CDR1 MDHEN and CDR2 SYDVKM. The CDR3 totals 15 residues. CDR3: CASSFTGQGANVQFF. The CDR3 region has the DNA TGTGCCAGCAGCTTTACGGGACAGGGGGCGAATGTGCAGTTCTTC.

This clonotype was counted ten times or more. V and J are TRBV12-3 or TRBV12-4 and TRBJ2-7; TRBD1 agrees at 7 bases. After removal of 2 bases from V and 5 bases from J, the junction contained 6 bases not matched to a gene. This CDR3 is 14 amino acids long. Here the CDR3 reads CASSLSTGSNEQYF. The CDR3 coding sequence is TGTGCCAGCAGTTTATCGACAGGGTCCAACGAGCAGTACTTC.

This clonotype has at least ten counts. The rearrangement uses TRBV4-1 and TRBJ2-5; weak D call: TRBD1 (5 bases). The germline CDR1 and CDR2 sequences are MGHRA and YSYEKL. The CDR3 has 14 residues. Trimming took 5 bases from V and 5 from J, leaving 15 bases between them. CDR3 in amino acids: CASSTRTLWETQYF. Written as DNA, the CDR3 is TGCGCCAGCAGCACCCGGACACTGTGGGAGACCCAGTACTTC.

The V and J genes are TRBV20-1 and TRBJ1-5; unclear D gene. Germline V gene lookup returns CDR1 DFQATT and CDR2 SNEGSKA (reference sequence). V was cut by 0 bases and J by 6 bases, with 21 bases left in between. There are 17 residues in the CDR3. The CDR3 DNA sequence: TGCAGTGCTAGAGATCTCCGGAGCCCCGGGGATCCTCAGCCCCAGCATTTT. Translation: CSARDLRSPGDPQPQHF.

The table lists this clonotype with many counts. V gene TRBV7-2 combines with J gene TRBJ2-1, with 8 bases fitting TRBD2. Per germline, CDR1 SGHTA and CDR2 FQGNSA. The V and J ends lost 0 bases and 1 base, in that order; junction bases with no gene match: 2. The CDR3 is 16 amino acids. CDR3 nucleotides: TGTGCCAGCAGCTTAGCTGCGGGGGGATCCTACAATGAGCAGTTCTTC. Translating it yields CASSLAAGGSYNEQFF.

This sequence joins TRBV12-3 or TRBV12-4 and TRBJ2-1; 8 nucleotides match TRBD1. V was clipped by 4 bases and J by 11 bases; unmatched bases: 4. The CDR3 runs 12 residues. The chain's CDR3 is CASSSGQGKQFF. CDR3 in DNA: TGTGCCAGCAGTTCCGGACAGGGAAAGCAGTTCTTC.

This clonotype is deemed medium-sized. This rearrangement joins TRBV7-9 to TRBJ2-1; D remains unclear. V lost 1 base and J lost 0, with 10 bases in between. Germline V lookup: CDR1 SEHNR, CDR2 FQNEAQ (reference sequence). This CDR3 has 16 amino acids. Here the CDR3 reads CASSLEWQSSYNEQFF. The CDR3 DNA follows: TGTGCCAGCAGCTTAGAGTGGCAGAGCTCCTACAATGAGCAGTTCTTC. The variable domain in full, completed from reference TRBV7-9 and TRBJ2-1, reads DTGVSQNPRHKITKRGQNVTFRCDPISEHNRLYWYRQTLGQGPEFLTYFQNEAQLEKSRLLSDRFSAERPKGSFSTLEIQRTEQGDSAMYLCASSLEWQSSYNEQFFGPGTRLTVL.

The chain links TRBV20-1 to TRBJ1-5; D ambiguous. This CDR3 contains 14 residues. Trimming pared 4 bases from V and 4 bases from J, leaving 14 bases between. The germline gives CDR1 DFQATT, CDR2 SNEGSKA (reference sequence). The CDR3 reads CSATVRLGNQPQHF. CDR3 sequence (DNA): TGCAGTGCTACTGTAAGGTTAGGAAATCAGCCCCAGCATTTT.

As to this clonotype: This may be a read error: a much more frequent sequence differs by one nucleotide. The CDR3: CTSSYLGKDTQYF. As DNA, the CDR3 is TGTACTAGCAGTTACCTGGGTAAAGATACGCAGTATTTT. This sequence joins TRBV7-7 and TRBJ2-3, with a weak D call TRBD2 (6 bases). This CDR3 comprises 13 residues. Germline values: CDR1 SSHAT, CDR2 FNYEAQ (reference sequence).

About this clonotype: This may come from a read error, since a much larger clone is one base off. Here the CDR3 DNA reads TGTGCCAGCAGCTTAGGGAGTGCGGGGTCAAACATTCAGTACTTC. As protein: CASSLGSAGSNIQYF. The J gene is TRBJ2-7, the V gene TRBV7-2; tentative D call: TRBD2 (6 bases). Gene TRBJ2-4 matches the end of the DNA better, so the J call may be wrong. This CDR3 is 15 amino acids long. Germline V lookup: CDR1 SGHTA, CDR2 FQGNSA.

This clonotype was counted many times. V is TRBV7-2 and J is TRBJ2-7; 8 positions match TRBD2. This CDR3 is 13 amino acids long. Per the germline V gene, CDR1 is SGHTA and CDR2 is FQGNSA. V was pared by 7 bases and J by 12 bases, with 14 bases of the junction left unmatched. CDR3 coding DNA: TGTGCCAGCACACCTCGTGCGCGGGAGGATCTGTACTTC. Its protein product is CASTPRAREDLYF.

This clonotype was recorded once. The gene calls are TRBV7-2 and TRBJ1-5; no reliable D call. Germline loops: CDR1 SGHTA, CDR2 FQGNSA. Trimming took 5 bases from V and 6 from J, leaving 11 bases between them. The CDR3 covers 13 residues. The CDR3 reads CASSLLAGQPQHF. Written as DNA, the CDR3 is TGTGCCAGCAGCCTCTTGGCGGGTCAGCCCCAGCATTTT.

As for this clonotype: One end of the junction does not line up with germline, which may come from a read error. The genes are TRBV3-1 and TRBJ1-2; 10 positions agree with TRBD1. Germline assignment: CDR1 LGHDT and CDR2 YNNKEL (reference sequence). CDR3 length: 13 amino acids. The DNA for the CDR3 is TGTGCCAACAGCCGACAGGGGGCCGGGGGCTACACCTTC. It codes for CANSRQGAGGYTF. Combining the CDR3 with reference TRBV3-1 and TRBJ1-2 gives the whole variable domain DTAVSQTPKYLVTQMGNDKSIKCEQNLGHDTMYWYKQDSKKFLKIMFSYNNKELIINETVPNRFSPKSPDKAHLNLHINSLELGDSAVYFCANSRQGAGGYTFGSGTRLTVV.

This clonotype occurred many times. The chain combines TRBV9 with TRBJ2-1; D is unclear. Germline-derived CDR1 and CDR2 are SGDLS and YYNGEE. With 0 bases removed from V and 2 bases from J, the gap between germline ends came to 12 bases. The CDR3 spans 16 residues. CDR3 sequence: CASSVALDPAYNEQFF. CDR3 bases: TGTGCCAGCAGCGTAGCCCTAGACCCTGCCTACAATGAGCAGTTCTTC.

The chain couples TRBV11-3 to TRBJ2-1; TRBD2 is a possible D gene (6 bases). This CDR3 region has 17 residues. V was cut by 1 base and J by 5 bases, with 18 bases left in between. Germline V gives CDR1 SGHNT, CDR2 YENEEA. The CDR3: CASSLGVMGTFDNEQFF. The CDR3 DNA reads TGTGCCAGCAGCTTAGGTGTAATGGGGACTTTCGACAATGAGCAGTTCTTC.

This clonotype has more than one count but fewer than ten. The chain uses TRBV5-5 and TRBJ2-1, with TRBD1 matching over 7 bases. The CDR3 loop spans 15 amino acids. Germline V gene lookup returns CDR1 SGHKS and CDR2 YYEKEE (reference sequence). V trimming: 4 bases; J trimming: 13 bases; junction bases outside the gene matches: 17. CDR3: CASSAPGQPKGTQFF. CDR3 coding DNA: TGTGCCAGCAGCGCCCCGGGACAGCCAAAGGGGACCCAGTTCTTC.

The table lists this clonotype with many counts. The V gene is TRBV20-1, the J gene TRBJ1-2; D is uncertain. The CDR3 covers 12 residues. Germline values: CDR1 DFQATT, CDR2 SNEGSKA (reference sequence). CDR3 DNA: TGCAGAAAAGGAGGGATTCTAATTGGCTACACCTTC. It specifies CRKGGILIGYTF.

This clonotype was seen more than once but under ten times. The chain uses TRBV20-1 and TRBJ1-2, with 10 bases fitting TRBD1. CDR1 DFQATT and CDR2 SNEGSKA come from the germline V gene (reference sequence). This CDR3 is 13 amino acids long. CDR3 DNA: TGCAGCACCCCGGGACAGGGGAACTATGGCTACACCTTC. It is translated as CSTPGQGNYGYTF.

V and J are TRBV20-1 and TRBJ1-1; D is possibly TRBD1 (5 bases). V was shortened by 3 bases and J by 6 bases, with 17 bases between the two germline ends. The CDR3 loop spans 14 amino acids. Per germline, CDR1 DFQATT and CDR2 SNEGSKA (reference sequence). The CDR3 coding sequence is TGCAGTGCTAGCCCCCCGGGGCGCGGTGCTGAAGCTTTCTTT. Protein sequence: CSASPPGRGAEAFF.